This entry features one T cell receptor beta chain sequence. Its specificity is not known. This entry belongs to a study of T cells in Graves' hyperthyroidism and ophthalmopathy. Overall study findings and caveats: Researchers found most expanded thyroid clonotypes above 0.001 in blood as well.

Amplification of TCR beta CDR3 regions was performed using RNA transcripts as template. During a first-round RT-PCR of the TCR CDR3, the HTBI primer set was used. TCRdb redid the calling of the multiplex PCR reads with MiXCR, one entry per CDR3 protein. Here the sample spans hundreds of thousands of distinct CDR3 sequences, 40% to 55% being singletons. This CDR3 spans 15 amino acids. Germline-derived CDR1 and CDR2 are LNHNV and YYDKDF (reference sequence). Trimming shortened V by 1 base and J by 12 bases, and 22 bases separated the two germline ends. Calling Graves' hyperthyroidism stable meant ophthalmopathy did not progress within 18 months.

The TCR originated in a woman aged 18-29 years with Graves' hyperthyroidism. The source material was peripheral blood or thyroid tissue (not recorded which). The rearrangement joins TRBV15 to TRBJ2-7; a weak D match, TRBD1 (6 bases). The CDR3: CATSRGTDRKRVRYF. The CDR3 bases are TGTGCCACCAGCAGAGGCACCGACAGGAAACGTGTGCGGTACTTC.